This T cell receptor beta chain came from a study of blood T cell repertoires in COVID-19. As processed by the authors: Reference gene primer amplification gave nucleated cell count estimates. Only in-frame clones appear in the TCRdb table, and some are missing; sequencing was by immunoSEQ multiplex PCR. For V, J and clone size, that table is used; D and trimming come from the DNA. Here the sample spans about 230,000 clones, roughly 90% being singletons. CDR1 and CDR2 from the germline V gene are SGHTA and FQGTGA. The V and J ends lost 3 bases and 3 bases respectively, with 14 bases between them. CDR3 length: 16 amino acids.

Sequenced sample: PBMCs or T cells enriched from blood (not recorded which). The source of this sequence is a woman in her twenties or thirties with acute COVID-19. The J gene is TRBJ2-2, the V gene TRBV7-3; D is possibly TRBD2 (5 bases). CDR3 DNA sequence: TGTGCCAGCAGCTTGTATTTTCTGGGAGACACCGGGGAGCTGTTTTTT. Protein: CASSLYFLGDTGELFF.